The entry that follows covers one TCR beta chain sequence. TCRdb reanalysed the RT-PCR reads using MiXCR and keeps one entry per CDR3 protein. The sample records several thousand distinct CDR3 sequences, about a third being singletons. Sequenced material: memory CD4+ T cells from salivary gland. The origin of this receptor is a female donor with primary Sjogren's syndrome.

CDR3 in DNA: TGCAGTGCTCTGGGACTAGGCTACAATGAGCAGTATTTT. Translation: CSALGLGYNEQYF. The rearrangement links TRBV20-1 to TRBJ2-3; 8 bases are shared with TRBD2. V lost 5 bases, J lost 11 bases, and 12 bases stayed unmatched. The CDR3 is 13 residues long. Germline loops: CDR1 DFQATT, CDR2 SNEGSKA (reference sequence).